These T cell receptor beta chains were read from a single sample in a study of blood T cell repertoires in COVID-19. Sequencing was performed with immunoSEQ multiplex PCR; in TCRdb, only in-frame clones are kept and a portion is missing. The table lists about 430,000 clones, around nine tenths of them singletons. Input material: PBMCs or T cells enriched from blood (not recorded which). These receptors all come from a woman between 18 and 29 years old who had been exposed to COVID-19. The CDR3 runs from the conserved cysteine through the conserved F or W.

V gene: TRBV28; J gene: TRBJ2-7; CDR3 protein: CAPVVQTYEQYF
V gene: TRBV7-9; J gene: TRBJ2-1; CDR3 protein: CASSLSPGNEQFF
V gene: TRBV15; J gene: TRBJ2-1; CDR3 protein: CATSRGYTNEQFF
V gene: TRBV10-2; J gene: TRBJ2-3; CDR3 protein: CASSDPTDTQYF
V gene: TRBV6-5; J gene: TRBJ1-1; CDR3 protein: CASRKGLPVNTEAFF
V gene: TRBV28; J gene: TRBJ1-4; CDR3 protein: CASSLIRQGREKLFF
V gene: TRBV4-1; J gene: TRBJ2-1; CDR3 protein: CASSQAPGQGNYNEQFF
V gene: TRBV6-2/TRBV6-3; J gene: TRBJ2-5; CDR3 protein: CASSYSDRPPQETQYF
V gene: TRBV28; J gene: TRBJ1-5; CDR3 protein: CASSFVPAAGQPQHF
V gene: TRBV28; J gene: TRBJ2-2; CDR3 protein: CASSDRTSAGELFF
V gene: TRBV27; J gene: TRBJ1-1; CDR3 protein: CASSPGQGGGTEAFF
V gene: TRBV11-1; J gene: TRBJ1-2; CDR3 protein: CASSLFSDRYGYTF
V gene: TRBV27; J gene: TRBJ2-1; CDR3 protein: CASSPPWSETLYNEQFF
V gene: TRBV7-9; J gene: TRBJ1-4; CDR3 protein: CASLGHPNEKLFF
V gene: TRBV28; J gene: TRBJ2-1; CDR3 protein: CASSLLDRLMSNEQFF
V gene: TRBV4-2; J gene: TRBJ2-7; CDR3 protein: CASSPGLADPYEQYF
V gene: TRBV6-5; J gene: TRBJ2-7; CDR3 protein: CASRPGGLLGEQYF
V gene: TRBV5-1; J gene: TRBJ1-1; CDR3 protein: CASSSGQGPLNTEAFF
V gene: TRBV11-2; J gene: TRBJ2-5; CDR3 protein: CASSSEDREASYF
V gene: TRBV18; J gene: TRBJ1-6; CDR3 protein: CASSPPGGENSPLHF
V gene: TRBV5-1; J gene: TRBJ1-2; CDR3 protein: CASTSGGAYGYTF
V gene: TRBV7-8; J gene: TRBJ1-1; CDR3 protein: CASSLGQGHTEAFF
V gene: TRBV28; J gene: TRBJ2-3; CDR3 protein: CASSPFLPLLAGTPDTQYF
V gene: TRBV11-2; J gene: TRBJ2-5; CDR3 protein: CASSWRGGLMETQYF
V gene: TRBV6-5; J gene: TRBJ2-7; CDR3 protein: CASSPGLATGQYF
V gene: TRBV4-3; J gene: TRBJ1-4; CDR3 protein: CASSQSGTAVNEKLFF
V gene: TRBV5-4; J gene: TRBJ2-7; CDR3 protein: CASSLGGQSYEQYF
V gene: TRBV5-1; J gene: TRBJ1-6; CDR3 protein: CASSGITGGSPLHF
V gene: TRBV6-5; J gene: TRBJ2-1; CDR3 protein: CASSYGQGRYNEQFF
V gene: TRBV27; J gene: TRBJ2-5; CDR3 protein: CASSLFWREGRETQYF
V gene: TRBV7-6; J gene: TRBJ2-3; CDR3 protein: CASSLQGIKKGIKKDTQYF
V gene: TRBV12-3/TRBV12-4; J gene: TRBJ2-7; CDR3 protein: CASKDRGRNEQYF
V gene: TRBV5-4; J gene: TRBJ1-1; CDR3 protein: CASSYSSKNTEAFF
V gene: TRBV2; J gene: TRBJ2-6; CDR3 protein: CASRERTVSSGANVLTF
V gene: TRBV7-9; J gene: TRBJ2-5; CDR3 protein: CASSPTSGIRPQETQYF
V gene: TRBV14; J gene: TRBJ2-7; CDR3 protein: CASSPSSYEQYF
V gene: TRBV25-1; J gene: TRBJ1-1; CDR3 protein: CASSEYGGLNTEAFF
V gene: TRBV6-2/TRBV6-3; J gene: TRBJ1-4; CDR3 protein: CASSYYGGKLFF
V gene: TRBV7-2; J gene: TRBJ2-7; CDR3 protein: CVSSPRGTGSSYEQYF
V gene: TRBV5-1; J gene: TRBJ2-6; CDR3 protein: CASSLAAGAGANVLTF